This T cell receptor (beta chain) was recovered during a study of cytomegalovirus exposure and HLA in healthy donors. Study findings and constraints: Researchers catalogued some 160 TCR beta chains as cytomegalovirus-associated. Based on reports, TCR beta sequences accurately predicted HLA-A and HLA-B alleles for most subjects.

The PCR employed 60 Vbeta primers together with 13 Jbeta primers. Data came from immunoSEQ multiplex PCR; TCRdb stores just in-frame clones and leaves some out. This repertoire includes approximately 110,000 clones. Healthy individuals who donated bone marrow served as the donors. Germline V CDR1 and CDR2: KGHSH, LQKENI. The CDR3 totals 15 residues. J lost 6 bases, V lost 4 bases, and 8 bases had no gene match. For this clone: The antigen remains unidentified.

Material: PBMCs. The receptor comes from a man aged 30 to 39 in good health and CMV-seronegative. The chain links TRBV18 to TRBJ1-4, with 7 bases lining up with TRBD1. DNA of the CDR3: TGTGCCAGCTCACTAACAGGGGCGGTCGATGAAAAACTGTTTTTT. This encodes CASSLTGAVDEKLFF.